This record covers a single T cell receptor (beta chain). Living in about two dozen US areas, the participants were between roughly 18 and 95 years of age. The study counted Cohort 3 donors as recovered given two negative PCRs, clearance, or symptom resolution. This entry belongs to a study of blood T cell repertoires in COVID-19. Study summary: PBMCs, B-cell-depleted T cells, or T cells were the source of the cDNA or gDNA that made up the material.

The CDR3 contains 14 residues. Germline loops: CDR1 LNHDA, CDR2 SQIVND (reference sequence). V dropped 1 base and J dropped 7; count of bases not matched to a gene: 5. How the authors handled the data: It was from reference gene primer amplification that nucleated cell counts were estimated. Some clones are missing from TCRdb's copy, which holds only in-frame ones; the method was immunoSEQ multiplex PCR. For V, J and clone size, that table is used; D and trimming come from the DNA. The sample carries nearly 200,000 clones, roughly 90% recorded once. The origin of this receptor is a woman aged 18 to 35 who had recovered from COVID-19. The sequencing sample was made of PBMCs or T cells enriched from blood (not recorded which). The gene calls are TRBV19 and TRBJ1-2; 8 bases fit TRBD1. In DNA, the CDR3 is TGTGCCAGTAGTATAGGGCGGACAGGGAGTGGCTACACCTTC. Its protein product is CASSIGRTGSGYTF.